This T cell receptor (beta chain) was observed in a study of T-cell reconstitution after alpha-beta-depleted transplantation in children. The authors prepared the TCRbeta library with unique molecular identifiers. MiXCR was run by TCRdb on the PCR reads, yielding one entry per CDR3 protein. Here the sample spans 500,000 to 600,000 distinct CDR3 sequences, around 17% being singletons. CDR1 MNHEY and CDR2 SVGAGI come from the germline V gene. The CDR3 loop spans 16 amino acids. The V and J ends lost 0 bases and 2 bases respectively, with 13 bases between them. The source of this sequence is a human donor who donated a stem cell graft to a child with acute lymphoblastic leukemia. The sample here was PBMCs from the stem cell graft donor, taken from the stem cell graft. The chain recombines TRBV6-5 with TRBJ2-5, with D possibly being TRBD1 (5 bases). This CDR3 is CASSYSRVGRQETQYF. Written as DNA, the CDR3 is TGTGCCAGCAGTTACTCCAGGGTTGGTAGACAAGAGACCCAGTACTTC.